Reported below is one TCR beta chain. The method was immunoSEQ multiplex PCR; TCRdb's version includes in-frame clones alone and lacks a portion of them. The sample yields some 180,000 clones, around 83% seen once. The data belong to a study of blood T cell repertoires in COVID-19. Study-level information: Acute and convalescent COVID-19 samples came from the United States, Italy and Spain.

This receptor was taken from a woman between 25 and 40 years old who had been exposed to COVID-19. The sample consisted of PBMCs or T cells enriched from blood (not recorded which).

Written as DNA, the CDR3 is TGCGCCAGCAGCCTGGGGGGGACAGAAAATCGAAGGACCCGAAACACCATATATTTT. It translates to CASSLGGTENRRTRNTIYF. The chain recombines TRBV5-1 with TRBJ1-3; 7 bases agree with TRBD1. This CDR3 comprises 19 residues. J gave up 5 bases and V 4 bases, and 21 bases lay outside the gene matches. Germline CDR1 and CDR2: SGHRS and YFSETQ. The full variable domain, in which reference TRBV5-1 and TRBJ1-3 provide the parts outside the CDR3, is KAGVTQTPRYLIKTRGQQVTLSCSPISGHRSVSWYQQTPGQGLQFLFEYFSETQRNKGNFPGRFSGRQFSNSRSEMNVSTLELGDSALYLCASSLGGTENRRTRNTIYFGEGSWLTVV.